What follows are 19 T cell receptor beta chains derived from one specimen sequenced in a study of CXCR3-negative and CXCR3-positive naive CD8 T cells. The antigens of these receptors remain unknown. Study findings and constraints: Higher TRB CDR3 hydrophobicity marked CXCR3-positive naive cells relative to CXCR3-negative naive cells.

It was by 5' RACE with UMI labels that the TRB cDNA libraries were prepared. TCRdb reanalyzed the 5' RACE reads, giving one entry per CDR3 protein sequence and no DNA. The sample yields 120,000 to 150,000 distinct CDR3 sequences, of which the top ten take up roughly 0.27%. Sequenced: naive CXCR3+ CD8+ T cells from blood. Sample subset: CD45RO-CCR7+CD27+CD95- naive CD8+ T cells expressing CXCR3 (TNR3+). The receptors were gathered from a human donor in good health. Some clones in this sample may be carry-over from other donors' samples.

The chain employs TRBV29-1 and TRBJ2-5; the TRBD1 assignment by TCRdb is unverifiable without DNA. Germline V gives CDR1 SQVTM, CDR2 ANQGSEA. The CDR3 consists of 14 residues. CDR3 sequence reads: CSVGAFAIQETQYF.

V usage is TRBV9 and J usage is TRBJ2-5; TCRdb's D call of TRBD2 is untestable without DNA. This CDR3 is built from 14 residues. In germline, CDR1 is SGDLS, CDR2 YYNGEE. The CDR3 reads CASSLSGYQETQYF.

This chain uses TRBV13 with TRBJ1-3. CDR1 and CDR2 (germline): PRHDT, FYEKMQ (reference sequence). The CDR3 sequence is 17 residues long. Here the CDR3 reads CASTANADIPLENTIYF.

The chain recombines TRBV19 with TRBJ2-1; the TCRdb D gene call, TRBD2, has no DNA to confirm it. This CDR3 has 16 amino acids. Per the germline V gene, CDR1 is LNHDA and CDR2 is SQIVND (reference sequence). The CDR3 spells CASSPGLFPSYNEQFF.

The chain employs TRBV15 and TRBJ2-5. The CDR3 is 14 residues long. CDR1 and CDR2 (germline): LNHNV, YYDKDF (reference sequence). The CDR3 loop is CATSRGTRQETQYF.

V gene TRBV6-5 combines with J gene TRBJ2-1; TCRdb names TRBD2, which stays unverified in the absence of DNA. Looked up from germline, CDR1 is MNHEY and CDR2 is SVGAGI. CDR3 length equals 18 residues. Here the CDR3 reads CASSIRSGGDYSYNEQFF.

The rearrangement uses TRBV13 and TRBJ2-1; lacking DNA, the TRBD2 call made by TCRdb goes unchecked. The CDR3 runs to 14 residues. CDR1 PRHDT and CDR2 FYEKMQ come from the germline V gene (reference sequence). The CDR3 is CASRTGLESDEQFF.

This chain links TRBV7-9 with TRBJ1-1; TCRdb designates TRBD1, a call that cannot be tested without DNA. CDR1 and CDR2 from the germline V gene are SEHNR and FQNEAQ (reference sequence). The CDR3 length is 13 residues. The CDR3 loop reads CASSFGTTNQAFF.

The V and J genes are TRBV15 and TRBJ2-1; the TCRdb call, TRBD2, lacks DNA for checking. This CDR3 is 15 amino acids long. CDR1 and CDR2 from the germline V gene are LNHNV and YYDKDF (reference sequence). Here the CDR3 reads CATSSTSGIYNEQFF.

V is TRBV2 and J is TRBJ1-4. The CDR3 is 14 residues long. Germline CDR1 and CDR2: SNHLY and FYNNEI. CDR3 sequence: CASSPQPRDEKLFF.

CDR3 sequence reads: CASSGRDRGLLPQHF. This chain uses TRBV28 with TRBJ1-5; the TCRdb call, TRBD1, lacks DNA for checking. Germline loops: CDR1 MDHEN, CDR2 SYDVKM. The CDR3 has 15 residues.

This rearrangement joins TRBV28 to TRBJ2-7; TCRdb's D call of TRBD2 is untestable without DNA. The CDR3 contains 15 residues. Germline assignment: CDR1 MDHEN and CDR2 SYDVKM. The CDR3 reads CASRETSGISYEQYF.

The rearrangement uses TRBV7-6 and TRBJ2-1. This CDR3 spans 15 amino acids. CDR1 SGHVS and CDR2 FNYEAQ come from the germline V gene. CDR3 loop: CACSPTGGSYNEQFF.

The chain links TRBV9 to TRBJ2-1; no DNA is available, so the TRBD2 call from TCRdb remains unchecked. The germline CDR1 and CDR2 sequences are SGDLS and YYNGEE. The CDR3 runs to 16 residues. The CDR3 reads CASSGLSGGIYNEQFF.

This chain joins TRBV29-1 and TRBJ1-1. CDR1 is SQVTM and CDR2 is ANQGSEA in the germline V gene. The CDR3 length is 15 residues. The CDR3 is CSVVGAGPVGTEAFF.

The chain is built from TRBV28 and TRBJ2-7; there is no DNA to check the TCRdb D call of TRBD1. CDR3 length equals 12 residues. The germline CDR1 and CDR2 sequences are MDHEN and SYDVKM. The CDR3 reads CASSPRSYEQYF.

The chain links TRBV9 to TRBJ2-7; the TCRdb D gene call, TRBD1, has no DNA to confirm it. Germline V gene sequence: CDR1 SGDLS, CDR2 YYNGEE. The CDR3 has 14 amino acids. CDR3 residues: CASSPRGTDYEQYF.

V is TRBV12-3 or TRBV12-4 and J is TRBJ2-7. The CDR3 extends over 13 amino acids. The CDR3: CASSSSDVHEQYF.

The chain links TRBV4-1 to TRBJ2-1; TCRdb outputs TRBD2, but without DNA this stays unchecked. Germline CDR1 is MGHRA and CDR2 is YSYEKL. CDR3 length: 17 residues. The CDR3 loop is CASSQGGGGGSPIEQFF.